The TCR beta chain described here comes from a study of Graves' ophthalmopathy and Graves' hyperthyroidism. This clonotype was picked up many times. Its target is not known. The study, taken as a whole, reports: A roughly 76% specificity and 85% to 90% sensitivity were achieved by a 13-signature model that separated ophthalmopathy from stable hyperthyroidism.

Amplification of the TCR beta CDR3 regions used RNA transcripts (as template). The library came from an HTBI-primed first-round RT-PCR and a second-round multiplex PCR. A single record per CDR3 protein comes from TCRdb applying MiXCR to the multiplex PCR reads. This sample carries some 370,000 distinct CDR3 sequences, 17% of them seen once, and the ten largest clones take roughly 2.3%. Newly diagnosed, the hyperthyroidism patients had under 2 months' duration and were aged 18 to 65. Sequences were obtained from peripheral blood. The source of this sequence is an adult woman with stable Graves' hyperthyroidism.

CDR3 DNA: TGCGCCAGCAGTCTAATGCCGAGCTCCTACGAGCAGTACTTC. It translates to CASSLMPSSYEQYF. This chain uses TRBV10-1 with TRBJ2-7; D is unclear. Trimming took 5 bases from V and 0 from J, leaving 11 bases between them. The CDR3 runs to 14 residues. The germline CDR1 and CDR2 sequences are WNHNN and SYGVQD (reference sequence).